The entry that follows covers one T cell receptor beta chain sequence. The antigen remains undetermined. The V and J ends lost 5 bases and 9 bases respectively, with 17 bases between them. CDR3 length: 14 amino acids. From germline, CDR1 is SEHNR and CDR2 FQNEAQ (reference sequence). This entry comes from a study of T cell responses to AZD1222 COVID-19 vaccine. Study summary: Second doses were pooled across both intervals (about 4 or about 12 weeks). Overall study findings and caveats: Clonal diversity was possibly underestimated, and white British individuals and females predominated among donors. No day 14 peak samples; only post-peak repertoires were characterized. Spike was spanned by vaccine-associated CD4 TCRs, with dominance at 160-218 and 743-854.

Using immunoSEQ multiplex PCR, the repertoire was profiled, and TCRdb retains in-frame clones only, with some absent. This table has some 130,000 clones, around 84% appearing once. This sequence joins TRBV7-9 and TRBJ2-1; D is possibly TRBD2 (5 bases). The starting material was peripheral blood, obtained on day 0 of AZD1222 vaccination. The receptor was derived from an adult in good health. The CDR3 DNA reads TGTGCCAGCAGCCTTTTACTAGTTCCGGCTGAGCAGTTCTTC. This codes for CASSLLLVPAEQFF.